This TCR beta chain came from a study of long-term antiretroviral therapy in people with HIV. The authors ran the immunoSEQ assay, v3.0, at survey level. The data were produced by immunoSEQ multiplex PCR, yet TCRdb's version contains in-frame clones alone and is incomplete. The sample has about 12,000 clones, about 81% seen once; the top ten hold about 18%. Germline values: CDR1 SNHLY, CDR2 FYNNEI. After removal of 5 bases from V and 1 base from J, the junction contained 7 bases not matched to a gene. This CDR3 contains 16 residues. Remarks on this clone: Its antigen is still unknown.

Overall study findings and caveats: Repertoires in HIV (unlike those of controls) had narrower CDR3 length ranges.

The TCR sequence derives from a man in his fifties or sixties with HIV. The chain uses TRBV2 and TRBJ1-1, with 10 bases aligning to TRBD1. This specimen consisted of unsorted PBMCs, obtained 8 to 8.5 years after starting antiretroviral therapy. The CDR3 region has the DNA TGTGCCAGCAGTAGGGGGACAGGGGTGAGGAACACTGAAGCTTTCTTT. As protein: CASSRGTGVRNTEAFF.